The 26 T cell receptor beta chains below were found in one sample sequenced in a study of T cells in Graves' hyperthyroidism and ophthalmopathy. RNA transcripts served as the template for amplifying TCR beta CDR3 regions. HTBI primers were employed in a first-round RT-PCR of the TCR CDR3. TCRdb re-analysed the multiplex PCR reads in MiXCR, keeping a single row per CDR3 protein. There are approximately 870,000 distinct CDR3 sequences in the sample; approximately 40% occur only once, and 7.5% to 9.5% lies in the top ten. Sequencing input: blood. These TCRs come from a man aged 18 to 30 with Graves' hyperthyroidism.

The rearrangement joins TRBV11-2 to TRBJ2-7, with 7 bases aligning to TRBD2. The ends lost 2 bases at V and 5 bases at J; junction bases unmatched: 9. Germline CDR1 and CDR2: SGHAT and FQNNGV. The CDR3 runs 15 residues. This CDR3 is CASSLWGGKTHEQYF. As DNA, the CDR3 is TGTGCCAGCAGCTTATGGGGGGGAAAAACCCACGAGCAGTACTTC.

This clonotype has just a few counts. The V gene is TRBV6-5, the J gene TRBJ2-5, with 10 bases aligning to TRBD1. The CDR3 loop spans 14 amino acids. The germline gives CDR1 MNHEY, CDR2 SVGAGI. V shed 6 bases, J shed 5 bases, and the junction held 6 bases outside the gene matches. The CDR3 reads CASSTGTGVETQYF. The CDR3 DNA follows: TGTGCCAGCAGCACCGGGACAGGGGTCGAGACCCAGTACTTC.

Comments on this clonotype: A much larger clonotype is one base distant, so this may be a read error. V usage is TRBV24-1 and J usage is TRBJ2-7; D perhaps matches TRBD1 (6 bases). The CDR3 contains 14 residues. The V end lost 4 bases, the J end lost 5 bases, and 14 bases lay between the germline ends. Looked up from germline, CDR1 is KGHDR and CDR2 is SFDVKD. The CDR3 protein is CATSDSDRPHEQYF. CDR3 DNA sequence: TGTGCCACCAGTGACTCCGACAGGCCTCACGAGCAGTACTTC.

Many counts were recorded for this clonotype. The V and J genes are TRBV29-1 and TRBJ2-7, with 7 bases aligning to TRBD2. The junction had 5 bases not matched to a gene; V was cut back by 3 bases and J by 3 bases. Germline CDR1 reads SQVTM; CDR2 reads ANQGSEA. The CDR3 length is 13 residues. The CDR3, as DNA: TGCAGCGTTGATGAAGGCGGGGGCTACGAGCAGTACTTC. Amino acids: CSVDEGGGYEQYF.

This clonotype showed up many times. This chain links TRBV7-3 with TRBJ2-2; no firm D call. Looked up from germline, CDR1 is SGHTA and CDR2 is FQGTGA. There are 14 residues in the CDR3. With 5 bases removed from V and 1 base from J, the gap between germline ends came to 8 bases. CDR3 loop: CASSPSGNTGELFF. For the CDR3, the DNA is TGTGCCAGCAGCCCCTCCGGGAACACCGGGGAGCTGTTTTTT.

V and J are TRBV11-2 and TRBJ2-7, with 11 bases identical to TRBD2. In germline, CDR1 is SGHAT, CDR2 FQNNGV. The ends lost 4 bases at V and 2 bases at J; junction bases unmatched: 7. The length of the CDR3 is 16 residues. CDR3 sequence reads: CASSYPSGRLPYEQYF. The CDR3 bases are TGTGCCAGCAGCTACCCTAGCGGGAGGCTCCCCTACGAGCAGTACTTC.

The sample holds a few counts of this clonotype. Just one base apart from a much larger clone, this may be a read error. The rearrangement uses TRBV29-1 and TRBJ2-5; D not resolved. Trimming cost V 5 bases and J 3 bases, with 4 bases left between them. In germline, CDR1 is SQVTM, CDR2 ANQGSEA. The CDR3 is made up of 10 amino acids. This CDR3 reads CSVRKETQYF. CDR3 nucleotides: TGCAGCGTTAGGAAAGAGACCCAGTACTTC.

This clonotype was counted many times. V usage is TRBV20-1 and J usage is TRBJ1-1; D is ambiguous. CDR1 DFQATT and CDR2 SNEGSKA come from the germline V gene (reference sequence). The CDR3 contains 14 residues. V lost 0 bases, J lost 1 base, and 9 bases lay in between. CDR3 region: CSARDMRENTEAFF. The CDR3 DNA follows: TGCAGTGCTAGAGATATGAGGGAGAACACTGAAGCTTTCTTT.

Comment on this clonotype: A much larger clone sits a single nucleotide away, making a read error possible. The final CDR3 position lacks the conserved phenylalanine or tryptophan, pointing to a likely read error. The chain combines TRBV7-9 with TRBJ1-2; a possible D gene is TRBD1 (5 bases). The CDR3 length is 13 residues. The germline V gene encodes CDR1 SEHNR and CDR2 FQNEAQ (reference sequence). Trimming stripped 5 bases from V and 8 bases from J, with 15 bases between. The CDR3 sequence is CASSETAGRGYTL. The CDR3 DNA reads as TGTGCCAGCAGCGAAACCGCAGGGAGAGGCTACACCCTC.

This clonotype was seen at least ten times. V gene TRBV2 combines with J gene TRBJ1-5; D not resolved. Germline CDR1 and CDR2: SNHLY and FYNNEI. This CDR3 spans 13 amino acids. The V end was cut by 8 bases, the J end by 1 base, with 9 bases between. In nucleotides, the CDR3 is TGTGCCAGCCGTAGGGAAAGCAATCAGCCCCAGCATTTT. It encodes CASRRESNQPQHF.

This clonotype was counted ten times or more. The V gene is TRBV24-1, the J gene TRBJ1-5; TRBD1 agrees at 10 bases. The V gene end was trimmed by 3 bases and the J gene end by 2 bases; junction bases not matched to a gene: 0. CDR1 is KGHDR and CDR2 is SFDVKD in the germline V gene. CDR3 length: 15 residues. The CDR3 DNA is TGTGCCACCAGTGATGGGACAGGGGGCAATCAGCCCCAGCATTTT. Translating gives CATSDGTGGNQPQHF.

V and J are TRBV29-1 and TRBJ2-3, with D tentatively TRBD1 (5 bases). This CDR3 has 13 residues. Trimming cost V 5 bases and J 4 bases, with 13 bases left between them. Looked up from germline, CDR1 is SQVTM and CDR2 is ANQGSEA. DNA for the CDR3: TGCAGCGTTCAGACCAGGGTTGCAGATACGCAGTATTTT. It encodes CSVQTRVADTQYF.

The chain combines TRBV11-1 with TRBJ2-7; D is ambiguous. This CDR3 has 12 residues. V dropped 11 bases and J dropped 1 base, with 12 bases sitting between them. The germline V gene has CDR1 SGHAT and CDR2 FQDESV (reference sequence). CDR3 DNA: TGTGCCTCATCGCAGCGTTCCTACGAGCAGTACTTC. As protein: CASSQRSYEQYF.

The sample holds a few counts of this clonotype. CDR3: CASSGEVQYSYEQYF. The CDR3 region has the DNA TGTGCCAGCAGCGGAGAGGTACAATACTCCTACGAGCAGTACTTC. This rearrangement joins TRBV7-9 to TRBJ2-7; D is undetermined. CDR3 length equals 15 residues. Germline V gene data show CDR1 as SEHNR and CDR2 as FQNEAQ (reference sequence). V lost 5 bases to trimming and J lost 0 bases, with 14 bases between them.

This clonotype occurred a few times. The V call is TRBV6-5, the J call TRBJ1-5; no reliable D call. V lost 2 bases and J 4 bases, leaving 18 bases between the germline ends. The CDR3 extends over 17 amino acids. Germline V gene sequence: CDR1 MNHEY, CDR2 SVGAGI. CDR3 sequence: CASSYISVLHLNQPQHF. The CDR3 DNA reads TGTGCCAGCAGTTACATCTCGGTCCTACATCTTAATCAGCCCCAGCATTTT.

V gene TRBV12-3 or TRBV12-4 combines with J gene TRBJ1-1; D is unresolved. This CDR3 has 13 amino acids. The V end lost 4 bases, the J end lost 5 bases, and 11 bases lay between the germline ends. CDR3 residues: CASSSPPPTEAFF. The DNA for the CDR3 is TGTGCCAGCAGTTCACCTCCGCCGACTGAAGCTTTCTTT.

This clonotype was found many times. The rearrangement links TRBV7-9 to TRBJ1-1; D may be TRBD1 (6 bases). The CDR3 consists of 14 residues. Looked up from germline, CDR1 is SEHNR and CDR2 is FQNEAQ (reference sequence). The ends were cut back, 5 bases at V and 0 bases at J, with 10 bases in the middle. The CDR3 DNA reads as TGTGCCAGCAGCCGCGGGACACTGAACACTGAAGCTTTCTTT. This encodes CASSRGTLNTEAFF.

This clonotype was seen a handful of times. V gene TRBV7-3 combines with J gene TRBJ2-5; D ambiguous. The CDR3 covers 13 residues. V was cut by 1 base and J by 4 bases, with 7 bases left in between. CDR1 is SGHTA and CDR2 is FQGTGA in the germline V gene. CDR3 nucleotides: TGTGCCAGCAGCTTAAACCCCGGAGAGACCCAGTACTTC. This encodes CASSLNPGETQYF.

This chain joins TRBV2 and TRBJ1-5, with D tentatively TRBD1 (5 bases). The V gene's germline CDR1 is SNHLY and CDR2 FYNNEI. This CDR3 comprises 13 residues. Trimming removed 11 bases at V and 3 bases at J, with 14 bases between. CDR3 in DNA: TGTGCCTGGAGTAAGGACAACAATCAGCCCCAGCATTTT. Translated: CAWSKDNNQPQHF.

This clonotype was observed a few times. Possible read error: a much larger clone is one base away. The rearrangement uses TRBV20-1 and TRBJ1-5, with D hard to call. This CDR3 has 14 residues. Germline assignment: CDR1 DFQATT and CDR2 SNEGSKA (reference sequence). V was shortened by 1 base and J by 10 bases, with 17 bases between the two germline ends. The DNA of the CDR3 is TGCAGTGCTAGAGTACCCCACTCCTTTTATCCCCAGCATTTT. This sequence encodes CSARVPHSFYPQHF.

V is TRBV9 and J is TRBJ2-7; D uncertain. Looked up from germline, CDR1 is SGDLS and CDR2 is YYNGEE. V was pared by 1 base and J by 5 bases, with 19 bases between. The CDR3 consists of 16 residues. CDR3 nucleotide sequence: TGTGCCAGCAGCGTATCTCCAGACCCAACAATCCACGAGCAGTACTTC. It codes for CASSVSPDPTIHEQYF.

The chain has TRBV10-3 and TRBJ1-5; TRBD1 might be the D (5 bases). The V gene's germline CDR1 is ENHRY and CDR2 SYGVKD. Trimming stripped 2 bases from V and 0 bases from J, with 14 bases between. This CDR3 is 17 amino acids long. The CDR3, as DNA: TGTGCCATCAGTGAGGGGGCGACGGGATATAGCAATCAGCCCCAGCATTTT. This codes for CAISEGATGYSNQPQHF.

This chain connects TRBV13 to TRBJ1-1; 7 bases match TRBD1. Germline assignment: CDR1 PRHDT and CDR2 FYEKMQ (reference sequence). The CDR3 length is 17 residues. Trimming removed 5 bases from V and 0 bases from J; junction bases left unmatched: 12. CDR3 in DNA: TGTGCCAGCAGCCAAGTCGGGGGTGACAGGGTGAACACTGAAGCTTTCTTT. Translating it yields CASSQVGGDRVNTEAFF.

This chain links TRBV6-5 with TRBJ1-6; D possibly corresponds to TRBD1 (5 bases). From germline, CDR1 is MNHEY and CDR2 SVGAGI. V was trimmed by 0 bases and J by 10 bases, leaving 19 bases between them. CDR3 size: 17 residues. This chain's CDR3 is CASSYSAFSQGGSPLHF. In nucleotides, the CDR3 is TGTGCCAGCAGTTACTCCGCATTTTCGCAGGGCGGATCACCCCTCCACTTT.

In this sample, this clonotype turned up a few times. The V call is TRBV5-1, the J call TRBJ1-1; 8 bases align to TRBD1. The V gene's germline CDR1 is SGHRS and CDR2 YFSETQ. This CDR3 is 15 amino acids long. With 3 bases clipped from V and 3 bases from J, the junction kept 7 bases outside the gene matches. CDR3 sequence: CASSSYRGIDTEAFF. The CDR3 DNA follows: TGCGCCAGCAGCTCATACAGGGGGATCGACACTGAAGCTTTCTTT.

Of note for this clonotype: A much larger clone differs by one base, so this may be a read error. The rearrangement joins TRBV15 to TRBJ1-2, with D maybe TRBD1 (6 bases). The CDR3 is made up of 14 amino acids. CDR1 LNHNV and CDR2 YYDKDF come from the germline V gene (reference sequence). V shed 5 bases and J shed 3 bases, with 13 bases lying between them. Here the CDR3 reads CATSADRTDYGYTF. The DNA for the CDR3 is TGTGCCACCAGCGCCGACAGGACGGACTATGGCTACACCTTC. Full variable domain (outside the CDR3, taken from reference TRBV15 and TRBJ1-2): DAMVIQNPRYQVTQFGKPVTLSCSQTLNHNVMYWYQQKSSQAPKLLFHYYDKDFNNEADTPDNFQSRRPNTSFCFLDIRSPGLGDTAMYLCATSADRTDYGYTFGSGTRLTVV.